These 25 T cell receptor beta chains share one sample of origin, sequenced in a study of blood T cell repertoires in COVID-19 (TCRdb year 2020). The library was generated by the immunoSEQ multiplex PCR assay. TCRdb carries this immuneACCESS record with in-frame sequences only. Its versions omit some clonotypes, under half of them owing to an unresolved V gene in the studies checked, with the rest unexplained. Counted in this sample were 70,000 or so clones; 78% of them appeared once. Around 15% of the sample is in the top ten clones. Specimen: peripheral blood. The receptor source for this set is a human donor in a cohort sampled during active COVID-19.

The chain is built from TRBV6-2 or TRBV6-3 and TRBJ2-3; 10 bases line up with TRBD1. Germline CDR1 is MNHEY and CDR2 is SVGEGT. The CDR3 runs 16 residues. Germline trimming cut 3 bases from V and 0 bases from J; bases unmatched to any gene: 3. The CDR3 protein is CASSYTDRGSTDTQYF. The CDR3 bases are TGTGCCAGCAGTTATACGGACAGGGGGAGCACAGATACGCAGTATTTT.

This clone was counted a few times. The CDR3 region is CAISAGLAVNTGELFF. The CDR3 DNA follows: TGTGCCATCAGTGCTGGTCTAGCGGTAAACACCGGGGAGCTGTTTTTT. J is TRBJ2-2 and V is TRBV10-3; TRBD2 aligns across 7 bases. Trimming took 4 bases from V and 2 from J; bases not matched to a gene: 7. The CDR3 covers 16 residues. CDR1 and CDR2 (germline): ENHRY, SYGVKD.

This clone has just one count. The chain recombines TRBV19 with TRBJ1-3, with 9 bases that match TRBD1. The CDR3 runs to 16 residues. The germline V gene has CDR1 LNHDA and CDR2 SQIVND (reference sequence). Trimming took 3 bases from V and 0 from J; bases not matched to a gene: 3. For the CDR3, the DNA is TGTGCCAGTAGTATTGGGACAGGGAGCTCTGGAAACACCATATATTTT. This codes for CASSIGTGSSGNTIYF.

This clone was counted only a few times. The rearrangement links TRBV6-6 to TRBJ2-3, with TRBD1 matching 8 bases. Germline trimming cut 5 bases from V and 1 base from J; bases unmatched to any gene: 8. Germline V gene sequence: CDR1 MNHNY, CDR2 SVGAGI (reference sequence). The CDR3 spans 16 residues. As DNA, the CDR3 is TGTGCCAGCAGTAACCAGGGGGCGCGAGGCACAGATACGCAGTATTTT. It codes for CASSNQGARGTDTQYF.

The count of this clone is one. This chain links TRBV30 with TRBJ1-3; 7 bases fit TRBD1. The germline V gene has CDR1 GTSNPN and CDR2 SVGIG (reference sequence). The CDR3 length is 15 residues. The V and J ends lost 4 bases and 0 bases, in that order; junction bases with no gene match: 6. The CDR3: CAWNTGVLSGNTIYF. The CDR3 coding sequence is TGTGCCTGGAATACAGGGGTCCTCTCTGGAAACACCATATATTTT. Combining the CDR3 with reference TRBV30 and TRBJ1-3 gives the whole variable domain SQTIHQWPATLVQPVGSPLSLECTVEGTSNPNLYWYRQAAGRGLQLLFYSVGIGQISSEVPQNLSASRPQDRQFILSSKKLLLSDSGFYLCAWNTGVLSGNTIYFGEGSWLTVV.

The chain uses TRBV6-5 and TRBJ1-1, with D unclear. This CDR3 has 15 residues. The germline gives CDR1 MNHEY, CDR2 SVGAGI. Trimming shortened V by 6 bases and J by 0 bases, and 14 bases separated the two germline ends. The CDR3, as DNA: TGTGCCAGCAGGACTACACAGTTATTGAACACTGAAGCTTTCTTT. Translating gives CASRTTQLLNTEAFF.

This clone was seen more than once but under ten times. This chain connects TRBV19 to TRBJ2-3; 8 nucleotides line up with TRBD2. Germline lookup yields CDR1 LNHDA and CDR2 SQIVND (reference sequence). This CDR3 has 15 amino acids. V trimming: 5 bases; J trimming: 0 bases; junction bases outside the gene matches: 4. The CDR3 region has the DNA TGTGCCAGTAGTCGGGGGGGAGGCAGCACAGATACGCAGTATTTT. Its translation is CASSRGGGSTDTQYF.

The chain employs TRBV28 and TRBJ2-7, with 10 bases that match TRBD1. Germline loops: CDR1 MDHEN, CDR2 SYDVKM. J was trimmed by 6 bases and V by 6 bases; bases with no gene match: 8. CDR3 length equals 14 residues. The CDR3 loop is CASRTPGTGVEQYF. Written as DNA, the CDR3 is TGTGCCAGCAGAACGCCCGGGACAGGGGTCGAGCAGTACTTC.

The chain carries TRBV6-1 and TRBJ2-2, with TRBD1 matching over 9 bases. The CDR3 is made up of 16 amino acids. V was pared by 3 bases and J by 5 bases, with 7 bases of the junction left unmatched. Germline V CDR1 and CDR2: MNHNS, SASEGT. Here the CDR3 DNA reads TGTGCCAGCAGTGACTACAGGGGGCCGGGGACCGGGGAGCTGTTTTTT. It specifies CASSDYRGPGTGELFF.

The chain uses TRBV12-3 or TRBV12-4 and TRBJ1-5; D is undetermined. Between the trimmed V and J ends, which lost 7 bases and 2 bases, there was a span of 9 bases. This CDR3 has 13 amino acids. For the CDR3, the DNA is TGTGCCAGCACCCGCTCGGGCAATCAGCCCCAGCATTTT. It yields the protein CASTRSGNQPQHF.

The rearrangement links TRBV24-1 to TRBJ2-3, with 10 bases aligning to TRBD2. In germline, CDR1 is KGHDR, CDR2 SFDVKD. CDR3 length: 14 amino acids. J lost 5 bases, V lost 4 bases, and 2 bases had no gene match. The CDR3 DNA is TGTGCCACCAGTGACAGCGGGAGGGGAGATACGCAGTATTTT. Its translation is CATSDSGRGDTQYF.

The chain joins TRBV5-8 to TRBJ2-7; 9 bases agree with TRBD1. Trimming at V came to 3 bases and at J to 6 bases, leaving 10 bases not matched to a gene. The V gene's germline CDR1 is SGHTS and CDR2 YDEGEE. This CDR3 has 15 amino acids. CDR3 sequence reads: CASSSHGTGTSEQYF. The CDR3 DNA sequence: TGTGCCAGCAGCTCCCATGGGACAGGGACATCCGAGCAGTACTTC.

V usage is TRBV28 and J usage is TRBJ2-7; 9 nucleotides agree with TRBD2. Losses at the gene ends were 2 bases for V and 5 bases for J; bases not matched to a gene: 7. Germline V gives CDR1 MDHEN, CDR2 SYDVKM. The CDR3 length is 15 residues. The CDR3 DNA reads TGTGCCAGCAGTTTACTAGCGGGGAATGGTAACGAGCAGTACTTC. Translating it yields CASSLLAGNGNEQYF.

The gene calls are TRBV2 and TRBJ1-5; 8 bases agree with TRBD1. The CDR3 is made up of 15 amino acids. Germline V gives CDR1 SNHLY, CDR2 FYNNEI. After removal of 4 bases from V and 6 bases from J, the junction contained 8 bases not matched to a gene. The CDR3 nucleotides read TGTGCCAGCAGTGGCGGAACAGGGGGGAGTCAGCCCCAGCATTTT. Encoded protein: CASSGGTGGSQPQHF. Full variable domain (remainder filled in from reference TRBV2 and TRBJ1-5): EPEVTQTPSHQVTQMGQEVILRCVPISNHLYFYWYRQILGQKVEFLVSFYNNEISEKSEIFDDQFSVERPDGSNFTLKIRSTKLEDSAMYFCASSGGTGGSQPQHFGDGTRLSIL.

In the case of this clone: A junction end diverges from the germline sequence, so it may reflect a read error. The CDR3 reads CSVRQVAGEYF. The CDR3 DNA reads TGCAGCGTCCGACAGGTGGCAGGGGAGTATTTT. The chain has TRBV29-1 and TRBJ1-5, with TRBD1 as a possible D gene (6 bases). The CDR3 has 11 amino acids. Germline CDR1 reads SQVTM; CDR2 reads ANQGSEA.

The chain has TRBV27 and TRBJ2-3, with 7 nucleotides matching TRBD2. The trim removed 4 bases at V and 1 base at J, leaving 5 bases unmatched. CDR1 and CDR2 (germline): MNHEY, SMNVEV (reference sequence). The CDR3 is 15 amino acids. CDR3 coding DNA: TGTGCCAGCAGTTATCGGGGGGTAGGCACAGATACGCAGTATTTT. It codes for CASSYRGVGTDTQYF.

The V gene is TRBV19, the J gene TRBJ2-5, with D maybe TRBD2 (6 bases). Per the germline V gene, CDR1 is LNHDA and CDR2 is SQIVND (reference sequence). The ends were cut back, 6 bases at V and 5 bases at J, with 13 bases in the middle. CDR3 length: 13 residues. Here the CDR3 reads CASSGRRGETQYF. CDR3 nucleotide sequence: TGTGCCAGTAGCGGGAGAAGGGGTGAGACCCAGTACTTC.

This clone came up a few times. This chain links TRBV6-5 with TRBJ1-2, with D possibly being TRBD1 (6 bases). Looked up from germline, CDR1 is MNHEY and CDR2 is SVGAGI. V gave up 5 bases and J gave up 8 bases, with 18 bases separating them. The CDR3 consists of 14 residues. For the CDR3, the DNA is TGTGCCAGCAGTAGCAGAGGAAACCAGGGGGGCTACACCTTC. Its protein is CASSSRGNQGGYTF.

CDR3 region: CASSVGLYGYTF. CDR3 coding DNA: TGTGCCAGCAGTGTCGGACTCTATGGCTACACCTTC. The V call is TRBV2, the J call TRBJ1-2; D is unclear. The V gene's germline CDR1 is SNHLY and CDR2 FYNNEI. The V gene lost 4 bases and the J gene lost 4 bases, with 7 bases spanning the gap. The CDR3 loop spans 12 amino acids.

This chain links TRBV7-6 with TRBJ2-5, with a weak D call TRBD2 (7 bases). The CDR3 contains 16 residues. V gave up 3 bases and J gave up 1 base, with 15 bases separating them. Germline CDR1 is SGHVS and CDR2 is FNYEAQ. CDR3 nucleotides: TGTGCCAGCAGCTTCGGGGGGCTAGCGGCCCAAGAGACCCAGTACTTC. Translating gives CASSFGGLAAQETQYF.

This clone occurred once. The J gene is TRBJ2-5, the V gene TRBV6-5; 7 bases align to TRBD1. This CDR3 is built from 12 residues. Germline V gene sequence: CDR1 MNHEY, CDR2 SVGAGI. V was clipped by 8 bases and J by 3 bases; unmatched bases: 3. Here the CDR3 reads CASLDRKETQYF. Written as DNA, the CDR3 is TGTGCCAGCCTGGACAGGAAAGAGACCCAGTACTTC.

CDR3 residues: CASSKTGTGISGNTIYF. CDR3 in DNA: TGCGCCAGCAGCAAAACAGGGACAGGGATCTCTGGAAACACCATATATTTT. The chain has TRBV4-1 and TRBJ1-3, with TRBD1 matching 9 bases. CDR3 size: 17 residues. V shed 5 bases, J shed 0 bases, and the junction held 8 bases outside the gene matches. The germline V gene has CDR1 MGHRA and CDR2 YSYEKL.

The chain combines TRBV24-1 with TRBJ2-2; a possible D gene is TRBD1 (6 bases). CDR3 size: 17 residues. Germline CDR1 KGHDR, CDR2 SFDVKD. The V gene lost 3 bases and the J gene lost 1 base, with 14 bases spanning the gap. DNA for the CDR3: TGTGCCACCAGTGATCCCCTAGGGGGTGGGAACACCGGGGAGCTGTTTTTT. As protein: CATSDPLGGGNTGELFF.

Details on this clone: In the same sample, other DNA sequences code for this CDR3. The rearrangement links TRBV9 to TRBJ2-7; 13 bases agree with TRBD2. V shed 0 bases, J shed 4 bases, and the junction held 1 base outside the gene matches. The germline gives CDR1 SGDLS, CDR2 YYNGEE. The CDR3 extends over 15 amino acids. The CDR3 nucleotides are TGTGCCAGCAGCGTAGGGACTAGCGGGAGTTACGAGCAGTACTTC. It specifies CASSVGTSGSYEQYF.

The chain recombines TRBV5-1 with TRBJ2-7, with 12 positions matching TRBD2. CDR1 SGHRS and CDR2 YFSETQ come from the germline V gene. Germline trimming cut 0 bases from V and 7 bases from J; bases unmatched to any gene: 11. The CDR3 extends over 17 amino acids. The CDR3 reads CASSLDPSGRAGGEQYF. The DNA for the CDR3 is TGCGCCAGCAGCTTGGATCCTAGCGGGAGGGCCGGAGGGGAGCAGTACTTC.